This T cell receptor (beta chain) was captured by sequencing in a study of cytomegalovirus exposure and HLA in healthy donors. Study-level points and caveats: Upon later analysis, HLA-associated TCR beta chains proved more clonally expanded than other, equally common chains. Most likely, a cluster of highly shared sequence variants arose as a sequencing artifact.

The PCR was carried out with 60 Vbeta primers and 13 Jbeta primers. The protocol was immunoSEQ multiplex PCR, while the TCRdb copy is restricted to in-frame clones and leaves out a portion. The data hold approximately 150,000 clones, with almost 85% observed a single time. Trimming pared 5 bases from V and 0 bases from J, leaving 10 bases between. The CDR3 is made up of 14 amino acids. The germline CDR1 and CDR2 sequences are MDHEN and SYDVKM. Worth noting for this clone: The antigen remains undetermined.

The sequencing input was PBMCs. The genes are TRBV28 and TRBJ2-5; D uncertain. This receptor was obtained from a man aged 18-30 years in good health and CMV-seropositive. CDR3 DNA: TGTGCCAGCAGTATAGACACTCACCAAGAGACCCAGTACTTC. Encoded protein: CASSIDTHQETQYF.